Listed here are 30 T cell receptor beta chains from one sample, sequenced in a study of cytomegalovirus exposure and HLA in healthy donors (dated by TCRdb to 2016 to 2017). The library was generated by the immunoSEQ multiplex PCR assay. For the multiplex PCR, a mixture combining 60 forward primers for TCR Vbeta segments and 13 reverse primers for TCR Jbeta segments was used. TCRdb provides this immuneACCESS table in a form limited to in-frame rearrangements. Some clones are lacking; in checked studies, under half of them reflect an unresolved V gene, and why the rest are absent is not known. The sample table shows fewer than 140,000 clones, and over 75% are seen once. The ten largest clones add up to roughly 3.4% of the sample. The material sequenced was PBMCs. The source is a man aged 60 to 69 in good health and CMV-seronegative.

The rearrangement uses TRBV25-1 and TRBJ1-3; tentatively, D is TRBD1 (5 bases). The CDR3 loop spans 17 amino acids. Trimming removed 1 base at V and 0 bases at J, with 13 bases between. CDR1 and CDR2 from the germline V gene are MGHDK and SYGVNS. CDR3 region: CASSEFVGRDSGNTIYF. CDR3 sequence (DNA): TGTGCCAGCAGTGAATTTGTTGGCAGGGACTCTGGAAACACCATATATTTT.

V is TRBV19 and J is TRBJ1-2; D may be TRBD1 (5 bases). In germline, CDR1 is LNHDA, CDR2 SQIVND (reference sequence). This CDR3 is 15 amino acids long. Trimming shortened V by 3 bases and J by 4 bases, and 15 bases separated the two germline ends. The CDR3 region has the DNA TGTGCCAGTAGTATTCAGGGTTTTCTCCTCTATGGCTACACCTTC. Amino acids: CASSIQGFLLYGYTF.

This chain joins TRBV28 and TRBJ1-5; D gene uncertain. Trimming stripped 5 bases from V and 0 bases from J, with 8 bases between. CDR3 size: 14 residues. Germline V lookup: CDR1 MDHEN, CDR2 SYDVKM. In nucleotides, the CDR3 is TGTGCCAGCAGTCGGGATGCTAGCAATCAGCCCCAGCATTTT. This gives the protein CASSRDASNQPQHF.

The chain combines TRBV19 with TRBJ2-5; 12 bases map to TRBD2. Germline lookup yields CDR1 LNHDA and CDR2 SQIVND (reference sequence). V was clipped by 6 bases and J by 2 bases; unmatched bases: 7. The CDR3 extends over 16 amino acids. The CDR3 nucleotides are TGTGCCAGTAGCCCGGGACTAGCGGGCCCACAAGAGACCCAGTACTTC. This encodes CASSPGLAGPQETQYF.

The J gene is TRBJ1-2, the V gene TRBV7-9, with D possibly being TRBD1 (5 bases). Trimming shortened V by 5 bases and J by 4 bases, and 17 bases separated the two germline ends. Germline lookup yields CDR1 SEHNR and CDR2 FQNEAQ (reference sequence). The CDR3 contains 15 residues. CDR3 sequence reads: CASSPPAGPLYGYTF. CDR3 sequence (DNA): TGTGCCAGCAGCCCCCCGGCGGGACCCCTCTATGGCTACACCTTC.

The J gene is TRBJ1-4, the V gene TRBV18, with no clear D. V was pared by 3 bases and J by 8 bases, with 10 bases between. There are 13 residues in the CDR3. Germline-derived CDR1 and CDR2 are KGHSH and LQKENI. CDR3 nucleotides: TGTGCCAGCTCACCCCCGGGTCAAGAAAAACTGTTTTTT. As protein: CASSPPGQEKLFF.

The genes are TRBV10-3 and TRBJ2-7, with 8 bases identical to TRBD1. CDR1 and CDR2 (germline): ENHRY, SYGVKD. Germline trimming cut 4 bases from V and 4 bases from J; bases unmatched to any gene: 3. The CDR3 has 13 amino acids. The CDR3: CAISGGQEYEQYV. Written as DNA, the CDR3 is TGTGCCATCAGTGGGGGACAGGAGTACGAGCAGTACGTC.

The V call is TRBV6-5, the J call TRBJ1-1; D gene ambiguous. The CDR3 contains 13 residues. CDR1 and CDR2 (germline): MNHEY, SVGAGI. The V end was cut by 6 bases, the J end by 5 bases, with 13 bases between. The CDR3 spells CASSPRSWTEAFF. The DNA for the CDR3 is TGTGCCAGCAGCCCCAGGTCCTGGACTGAAGCTTTCTTT.

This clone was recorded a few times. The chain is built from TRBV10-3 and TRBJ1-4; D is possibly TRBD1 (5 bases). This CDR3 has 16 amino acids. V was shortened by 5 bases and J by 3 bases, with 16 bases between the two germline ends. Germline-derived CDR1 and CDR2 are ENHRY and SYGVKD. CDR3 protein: CAISKTGAGANEKLFF. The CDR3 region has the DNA TGTGCCATCAGTAAAACAGGAGCCGGTGCTAATGAAAAACTGTTTTTT.

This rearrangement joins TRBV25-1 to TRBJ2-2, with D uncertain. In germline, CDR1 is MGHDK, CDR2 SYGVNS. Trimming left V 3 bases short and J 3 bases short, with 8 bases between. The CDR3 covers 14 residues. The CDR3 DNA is TGTGCCAGCAGTGATGGGCAGTACACCGGGGAGCTGTTTTTT. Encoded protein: CASSDGQYTGELFF.

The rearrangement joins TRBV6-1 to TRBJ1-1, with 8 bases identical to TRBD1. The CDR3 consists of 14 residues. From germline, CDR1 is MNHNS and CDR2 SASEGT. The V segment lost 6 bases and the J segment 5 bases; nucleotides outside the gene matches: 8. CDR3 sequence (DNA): TGTGCCAGCAGACAGACAGGGGCGAGGACTGAAGCTTTCTTT. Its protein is CASRQTGARTEAFF.

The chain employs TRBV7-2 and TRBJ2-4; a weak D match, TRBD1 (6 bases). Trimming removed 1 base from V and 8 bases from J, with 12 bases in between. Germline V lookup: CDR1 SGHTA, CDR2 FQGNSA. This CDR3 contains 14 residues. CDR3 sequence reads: CASSLGAGVDIQYF. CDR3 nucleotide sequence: TGTGCCAGCAGCTTAGGAGCAGGGGTAGACATTCAGTACTTC. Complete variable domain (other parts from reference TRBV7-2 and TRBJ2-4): GAGVSQSPSNKVTEKGKDVELRCDPISGHTALYWYRQSLGQGLEFLIYFQGNSAPDKSGLPSDRFSAERTGGSVSTLTIQRTQQEDSAVYLCASSLGAGVDIQYFGAGTRLSVL.

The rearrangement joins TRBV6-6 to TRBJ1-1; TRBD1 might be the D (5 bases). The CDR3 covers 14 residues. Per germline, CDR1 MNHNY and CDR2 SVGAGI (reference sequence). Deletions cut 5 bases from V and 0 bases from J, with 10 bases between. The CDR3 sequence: CASSRGSMNTEAFF. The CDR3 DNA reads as TGTGCCAGCAGTCGGGGGTCTATGAACACTGAAGCTTTCTTT.

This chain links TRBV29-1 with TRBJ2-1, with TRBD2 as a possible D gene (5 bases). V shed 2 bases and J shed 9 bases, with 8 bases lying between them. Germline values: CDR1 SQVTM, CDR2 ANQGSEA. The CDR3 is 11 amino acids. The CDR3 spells CSVETGVEQFF. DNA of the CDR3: TGCAGCGTTGAAACCGGGGTTGAGCAGTTCTTC.

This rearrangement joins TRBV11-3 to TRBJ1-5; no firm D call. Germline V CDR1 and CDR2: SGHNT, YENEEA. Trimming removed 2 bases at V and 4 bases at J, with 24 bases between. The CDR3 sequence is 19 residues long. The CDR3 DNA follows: TGTGCCAGCAGCTTAAACCCCGACTCGGCAGCCTTCTTAAATCAGCCCCAGCATTTT. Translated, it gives CASSLNPDSAAFLNQPQHF.

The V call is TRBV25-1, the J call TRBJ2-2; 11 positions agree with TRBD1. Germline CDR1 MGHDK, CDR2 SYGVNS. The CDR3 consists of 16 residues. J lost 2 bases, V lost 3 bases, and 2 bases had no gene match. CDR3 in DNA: TGTGCCAGCAGTGACCGGACAGGGGGCAACACCGGGGAGCTGTTTTTT. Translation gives CASSDRTGGNTGELFF. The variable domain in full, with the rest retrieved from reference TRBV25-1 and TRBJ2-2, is EADIYQTPRYLVIGTGKKITLECSQTMGHDKMYWYQQDPGMELHLIHYSYGVNSTEKGDLSSESTVSRIRTEHFPLTLESARPSHTSQYLCASSDRTGGNTGELFFGEGSRLTVL.

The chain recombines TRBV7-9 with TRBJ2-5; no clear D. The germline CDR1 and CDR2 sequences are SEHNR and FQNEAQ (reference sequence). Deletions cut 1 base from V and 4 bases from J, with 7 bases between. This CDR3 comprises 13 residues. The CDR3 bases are TGTGCCAGCAGCTTAGATGGAGCAGAGACCCAGTACTTC. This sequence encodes CASSLDGAETQYF.

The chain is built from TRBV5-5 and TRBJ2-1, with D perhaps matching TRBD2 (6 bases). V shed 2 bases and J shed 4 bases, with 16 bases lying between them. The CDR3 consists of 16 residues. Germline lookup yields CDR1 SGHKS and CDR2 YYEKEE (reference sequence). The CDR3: CASSFSGGALYNEQFF. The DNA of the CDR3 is TGTGCCAGCAGCTTTTCCGGAGGGGCTCTTTACAATGAGCAGTTCTTC.

In DNA, the CDR3 is TGTGCCAGCAGTGAGGGGCCCTTCGGGTATGGCTACACCTTC. Translated: CASSEGPFGYGYTF. The V call is TRBV6-1, the J call TRBJ1-2; D is possibly TRBD1 (5 bases). The ends were cut back, 3 bases at V and 5 bases at J, with 13 bases in the middle. The germline gives CDR1 MNHNS, CDR2 SASEGT. The CDR3 runs 14 residues.

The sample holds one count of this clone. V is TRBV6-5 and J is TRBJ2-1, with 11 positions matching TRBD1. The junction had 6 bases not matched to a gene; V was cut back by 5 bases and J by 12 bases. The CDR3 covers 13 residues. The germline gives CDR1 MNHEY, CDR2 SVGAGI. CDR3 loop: CASSTGTGGAQFF. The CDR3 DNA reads TGTGCCAGCAGTACGGGGACAGGGGGTGCGCAGTTCTTC.

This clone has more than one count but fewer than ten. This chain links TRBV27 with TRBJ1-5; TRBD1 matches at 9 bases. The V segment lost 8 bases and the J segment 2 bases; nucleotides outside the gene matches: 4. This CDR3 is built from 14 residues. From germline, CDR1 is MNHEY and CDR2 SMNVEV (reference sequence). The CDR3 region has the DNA TGTGCCAGCGCCAGGACAGGGGGCAATCAGCCCCAGCATTTT. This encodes CASARTGGNQPQHF.

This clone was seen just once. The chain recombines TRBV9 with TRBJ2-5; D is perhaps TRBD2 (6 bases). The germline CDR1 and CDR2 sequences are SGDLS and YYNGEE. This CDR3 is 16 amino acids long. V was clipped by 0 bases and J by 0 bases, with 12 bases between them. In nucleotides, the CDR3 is TGTGCCAGCAGCGTAGGGGATCTAGCGTACCAAGAGACCCAGTACTTC. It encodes CASSVGDLAYQETQYF.

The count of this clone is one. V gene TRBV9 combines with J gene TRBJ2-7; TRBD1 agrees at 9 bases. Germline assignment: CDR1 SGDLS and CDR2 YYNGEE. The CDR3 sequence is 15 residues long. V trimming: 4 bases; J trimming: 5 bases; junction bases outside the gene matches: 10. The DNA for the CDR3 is TGTGCCAGCAGCCCAGGGACAGGGTGGGATAACGAGCAGTACGTC. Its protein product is CASSPGTGWDNEQYV.

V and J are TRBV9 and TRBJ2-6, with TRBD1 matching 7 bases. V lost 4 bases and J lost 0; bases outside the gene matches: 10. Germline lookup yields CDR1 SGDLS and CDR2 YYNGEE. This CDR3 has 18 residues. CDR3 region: CASSPPGQTFSGANVLTF. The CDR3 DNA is TGTGCCAGCAGCCCTCCGGGACAGACCTTCTCTGGGGCCAACGTCCTGACTTTC.

The CDR3 reads CASSPRGKLDTEAFF. CDR3 nucleotide sequence: TGTGCCAGCAGTCCGCGTGGTAAGTTGGACACTGAAGCTTTCTTT. The J gene is TRBJ1-1, the V gene TRBV6-5; D is undetermined. CDR1 and CDR2 from the germline V gene are MNHEY and SVGAGI. Trimming removed 5 bases from V and 3 bases from J, with 16 bases in between. The CDR3 is made up of 15 amino acids.

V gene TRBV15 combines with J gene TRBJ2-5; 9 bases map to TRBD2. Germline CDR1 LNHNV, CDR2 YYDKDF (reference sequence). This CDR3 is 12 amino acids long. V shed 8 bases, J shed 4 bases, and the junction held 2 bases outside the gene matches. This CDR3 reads CATGRGGETQYF. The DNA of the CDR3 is TGTGCCACCGGGCGGGGGGGAGAGACCCAGTACTTC.

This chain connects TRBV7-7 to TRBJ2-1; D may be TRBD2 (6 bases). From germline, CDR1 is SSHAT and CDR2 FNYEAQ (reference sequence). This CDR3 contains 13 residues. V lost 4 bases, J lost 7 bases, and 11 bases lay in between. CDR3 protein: CASSSGVWNEQFF. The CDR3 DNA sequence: TGTGCCAGCAGCTCGGGGGTTTGGAATGAGCAGTTCTTC.

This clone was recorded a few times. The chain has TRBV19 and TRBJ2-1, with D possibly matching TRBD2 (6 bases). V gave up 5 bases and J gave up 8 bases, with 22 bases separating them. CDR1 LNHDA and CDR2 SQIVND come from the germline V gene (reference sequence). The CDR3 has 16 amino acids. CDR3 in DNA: TGTGCCAGTAGTCGCGCGCCCGGAGGGGCGCAGGATGAGCAGTTCTTC. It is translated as CASSRAPGGAQDEQFF.

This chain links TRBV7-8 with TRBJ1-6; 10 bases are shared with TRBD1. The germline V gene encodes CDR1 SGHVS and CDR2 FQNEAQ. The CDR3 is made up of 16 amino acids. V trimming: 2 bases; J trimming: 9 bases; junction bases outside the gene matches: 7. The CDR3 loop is CASSLMGGTGVSPLHF. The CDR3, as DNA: TGTGCCAGCAGCTTAATGGGCGGGACAGGGGTTTCACCCCTCCACTTT.

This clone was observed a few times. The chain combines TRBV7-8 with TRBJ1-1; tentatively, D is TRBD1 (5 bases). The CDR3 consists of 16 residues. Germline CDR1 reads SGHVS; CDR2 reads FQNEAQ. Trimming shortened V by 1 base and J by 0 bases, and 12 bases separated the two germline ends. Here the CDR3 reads CASSLGGGRMNTEAFF. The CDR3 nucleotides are TGTGCCAGCAGCTTAGGGGGGGGACGGATGAACACTGAAGCTTTCTTT.